Below, 17 T cell receptor beta chains from the same sample are listed, as sequenced in a study of blood T cell repertoires in COVID-19 (dated by TCRdb to the early 2020s). Library creation used the immunoSEQ multiplex PCR assay. TCRdb took this table from immuneACCESS and kept in-frame rearrangements with V and J called. Such tables lack part of the clones; where checked against another copy, unresolved V genes explain under half of the gap, and the rest is unexplained. A total of some 130,000 clones appear in this sample, more than 75% of them only once. The ten largest clonotypes hold approximately 11% of the sample. What was sequenced was peripheral blood. All receptors derive from a man aged 60-69 years who had recovered from COVID-19.

The genes are TRBV5-6 and TRBJ2-1; weak D call: TRBD2 (6 bases). The CDR3 has 13 residues. Trimming removed 2 bases at V and 6 bases at J, with 9 bases between. Looked up from germline, CDR1 is SGHDT and CDR2 is YYEEEE. Here the CDR3 reads CASSFVRGNEQFF. In nucleotides, the CDR3 is TGTGCCAGCAGCTTTGTGCGGGGCAATGAGCAGTTCTTC.

The chain employs TRBV19 and TRBJ2-7; TRBD2 agrees at 9 bases. Trimming removed 3 bases from V and 0 bases from J; junction bases left unmatched: 0. The germline CDR1 and CDR2 sequences are LNHDA and SQIVND (reference sequence). CDR3 length: 14 residues. CDR3 sequence reads: CASSMREGSYEQYF. CDR3 DNA: TGTGCCAGTAGTATGCGGGAGGGCTCCTACGAGCAGTACTTC.

This sequence joins TRBV7-2 and TRBJ2-1; possible D gene TRBD2, 5 bases. This CDR3 spans 15 amino acids. The V end lost 1 base, the J end lost 10 bases, and 17 bases lay between the germline ends. Germline values: CDR1 SGHTA, CDR2 FQGNSA. CDR3 bases: TGTGCCAGCAGCTTAGGCGGTCGGCGGGCCAGCGAGCAGTTCTTC. This translates into CASSLGGRRASEQFF.

V and J are TRBV7-8 and TRBJ1-4; a possible D gene is TRBD1 (6 bases). The CDR3 is 17 amino acids. V was pared by 5 bases and J by 7 bases, with 23 bases between. Germline V gene lookup returns CDR1 SGHVS and CDR2 FQNEAQ. In nucleotides, the CDR3 is TGTGCCAGCAGCCTAATGGGGGTGAACAGGGCGGTTGAAAAACTGTTTTTT. Encoded protein: CASSLMGVNRAVEKLFF. Full variable domain (outside the CDR3, taken from reference TRBV7-8 and TRBJ1-4): GAGVSQSPRYKVAKRGQDVALRCDPISGHVSLFWYQQALGQGPEFLTYFQNEAQLDKSGLPSDRFFAERPEGSVSTLKIQRTQQEDSAVYLCASSLMGVNRAVEKLFFGSGTQLSVL.

The chain is built from TRBV4-3 and TRBJ1-2, with 10 bases fitting TRBD1. The germline V gene encodes CDR1 LGHNA and CDR2 YSLEER. The V gene end was trimmed by 5 bases and the J gene end by 7 bases; junction bases not matched to a gene: 10. This CDR3 is 15 amino acids long. The CDR3 DNA reads TGCGCCAGCAGCGACGGGACAGGGGCCCCCTTTGGCTACACCTTC. Protein sequence: CASSDGTGAPFGYTF.

The V gene is TRBV2, the J gene TRBJ2-3, with TRBD1 matching over 8 bases. V shed 5 bases, J shed 1 base, and the junction held 5 bases outside the gene matches. CDR3 size: 15 residues. Looked up from germline, CDR1 is SNHLY and CDR2 is FYNNEI. CDR3 loop: CASSIQGAGTDTQYF. CDR3 nucleotides: TGTGCCAGCAGTATTCAGGGGGCGGGCACAGATACGCAGTATTTT.

The chain recombines TRBV3-1 (or the pseudogene TRBV3-2) with TRBJ2-1, with D perhaps TRBD2 (6 bases). Germline assignment: CDR1 LGHDT and CDR2 YNNKEL (reference sequence). The ends were cut back, 3 bases at V and 5 bases at J, with 17 bases in the middle. This CDR3 has 16 residues. The CDR3 DNA reads as TGTGCCAGCAGCCACCATACATCAGGGAGGAACAATGAGCAGTTCTTC. As protein: CASSHHTSGRNNEQFF.

This chain connects TRBV19 to TRBJ2-5, with D tentatively TRBD1 (5 bases). The V end was cut by 6 bases, the J end by 0 bases, with 8 bases between. Per germline, CDR1 LNHDA and CDR2 SQIVND (reference sequence). CDR3 length: 13 residues. In DNA form, the CDR3 reads TGTGCCAGTAGGCGACAGTACCAAGAGACCCAGTACTTC. Its protein product is CASRRQYQETQYF.

This clone was seen just once. The V gene is TRBV7-2, the J gene TRBJ2-2; 12 bases fit TRBD1. V was clipped by 3 bases and J by 4 bases; unmatched bases: 6. Germline CDR1 reads SGHTA; CDR2 reads FQGNSA. The CDR3 loop spans 17 amino acids. The CDR3 DNA reads TGTGCCAGCAGCTTCCGGGACAGGGGGCTGGGCACCGGGGAGCTGTTTTTT. Amino acids: CASSFRDRGLGTGELFF. The entire variable domain, with the rest obtained from reference TRBV7-2 and TRBJ2-2, is as follows: GAGVSQSPSNKVTEKGKDVELRCDPISGHTALYWYRQSLGQGLEFLIYFQGNSAPDKSGLPSDRFSAERTGGSVSTLTIQRTQQEDSAVYLCASSFRDRGLGTGELFFGEGSRLTVL.

The rearrangement links TRBV4-3 to TRBJ2-1, with D possibly being TRBD1 (5 bases). V dropped 0 bases and J dropped 7 bases, with 7 bases sitting between them. This CDR3 has 13 residues. Per germline, CDR1 LGHNA and CDR2 YSLEER. In DNA, the CDR3 is TGCGCCAGCAGCCAAGACAGGGTAAATGAGCAGTTCTTC. It encodes CASSQDRVNEQFF.

The chain recombines TRBV6-4 with TRBJ2-1, with D possibly being TRBD1 (6 bases). The CDR3 runs to 14 residues. Germline CDR1 reads MRHNA; CDR2 reads SNTAGT. V was clipped by 2 bases and J by 3 bases, with 8 bases between them. The CDR3, as DNA: TGTGCCAGCAGTGACAAGACAGGCTACAATGAGCAGTTCTTC. Amino acid sequence: CASSDKTGYNEQFF.

The chain links TRBV4-3 to TRBJ2-3; 10 bases map to TRBD2. The CDR3 runs 17 residues. Losses at the gene ends were 3 bases for V and 5 bases for J; bases not matched to a gene: 11. Germline V gene data show CDR1 as LGHNA and CDR2 as YSLEER. The CDR3 bases are TGCGCCAGCAGCCAGCTGAATAGCGGGGGGCCGGGAGATACGCAGTATTTT. Translated, it gives CASSQLNSGGPGDTQYF.

The count of this clone is one. V and J are TRBV4-2 and TRBJ2-7; no clear D. V dropped 4 bases and J dropped 0 bases, with 10 bases sitting between them. The CDR3 length is 14 residues. The germline gives CDR1 LGHNA, CDR2 YNFKEQ. The CDR3, as DNA: TGTGCCAGCAGCCGGGCAGTTAGCTCCTACGAGCAGTACTTC. It encodes CASSRAVSSYEQYF.

V gene TRBV7-2 combines with J gene TRBJ1-6; D perhaps matches TRBD1 (5 bases). Germline loops: CDR1 SGHTA, CDR2 FQGNSA. Trimming took 5 bases from V and 13 from J, leaving 24 bases between them. There are 16 residues in the CDR3. The CDR3: CASSPSGQTSAVPLHF. The CDR3 DNA is TGTGCCAGCAGCCCAAGTGGACAAACCTCGGCGGTTCCCCTCCACTTT. Full variable domain (missing parts from reference TRBV7-2 and TRBJ1-6): GAGVSQSPSNKVTEKGKDVELRCDPISGHTALYWYRQSLGQGLEFLIYFQGNSAPDKSGLPSDRFSAERTGGSVSTLTIQRTQQEDSAVYLCASSPSGQTSAVPLHFGNGTRLTVT.

The chain links TRBV10-3 to TRBJ2-1; 9 bases are a match to TRBD2. Unmatched junction bases numbered 6, after V lost 0 bases and J lost 9 bases. In germline, CDR1 is ENHRY, CDR2 SYGVKD. The CDR3 has 15 residues. The CDR3, as DNA: TGTGCCATCAGTGAGTCGGAGCGGGGGGTTAGTGAGCAGTTCTTC. Translating gives CAISESERGVSEQFF.

In this sample, this clone turned up many times. The chain links TRBV28 to TRBJ2-1, with 7 bases aligning to TRBD2. V dropped 3 bases and J dropped 5; count of bases not matched to a gene: 4. Germline CDR1 and CDR2: MDHEN and SYDVKM. This CDR3 comprises 14 residues. The CDR3 protein is CASSLFGTNNEQFF. The CDR3, as DNA: TGTGCCAGCAGTTTGTTCGGGACTAACAATGAGCAGTTCTTC.

There are many counts of this clone. This chain links TRBV6-4 with TRBJ1-5; 9 positions match TRBD1. This CDR3 region has 13 residues. The V gene's germline CDR1 is MRHNA and CDR2 SNTAGT. The trim removed 0 bases at V and 9 bases at J, leaving 0 bases unmatched. The CDR3 DNA is TGTGCCAGCAGTGACTCGGGACAGGGGCCCCAGCATTTT. It is translated as CASSDSGQGPQHF.